This TCR beta chain was captured by sequencing in a study of T cells in Graves' hyperthyroidism and ophthalmopathy. This clonotype occurred a few times. With a much larger clone just one base away, this may be a read error. The V gene's germline CDR1 is SEHNR and CDR2 FQNEAQ (reference sequence). Trimming removed 5 bases at V and 2 bases at J, with 13 bases between. The CDR3 has 14 amino acids. From RNA transcripts, TCR beta CDR3 regions were amplified. Researchers ran a first-round RT-PCR on the TCR CDR3 using the HTBI primer set. TCRdb independently ran MiXCR on the multiplex PCR reads; one entry per CDR3 protein. The table lists 550,000 to 700,000 distinct CDR3 sequences, 40% to 55% of them singletons, with roughly 19% in the top ten.

This receptor was obtained from an adult woman with Graves' disease, either hyperthyroidism or ophthalmopathy (not recorded which). This rearrangement joins TRBV7-9 to TRBJ2-7; D remains ambiguous. The sequenced sample consisted of peripheral blood or thyroid tissue (not recorded which). The CDR3 here is CASSHTRTAYEQYF. In DNA, the CDR3 is TGTGCCAGCAGCCACACACGCACCGCCTACGAGCAGTACTTC.